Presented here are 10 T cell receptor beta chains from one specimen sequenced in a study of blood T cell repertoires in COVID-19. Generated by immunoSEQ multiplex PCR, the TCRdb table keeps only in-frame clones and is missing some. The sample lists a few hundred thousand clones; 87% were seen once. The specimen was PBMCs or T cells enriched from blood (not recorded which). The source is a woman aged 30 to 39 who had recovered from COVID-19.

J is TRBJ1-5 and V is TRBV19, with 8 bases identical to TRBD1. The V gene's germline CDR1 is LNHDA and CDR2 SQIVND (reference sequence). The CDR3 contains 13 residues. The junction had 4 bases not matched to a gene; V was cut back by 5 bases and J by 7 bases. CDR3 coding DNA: TGTGCCAGTAGTGTCCCAGGGGGCCAGCCCCAGCATTTT. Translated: CASSVPGGQPQHF.

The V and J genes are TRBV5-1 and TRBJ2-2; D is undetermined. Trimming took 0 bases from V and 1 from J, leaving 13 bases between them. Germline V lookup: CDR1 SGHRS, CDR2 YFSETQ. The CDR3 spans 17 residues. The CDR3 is CASSLAVAELNTGELFF. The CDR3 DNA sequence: TGCGCCAGCAGCTTGGCCGTCGCGGAATTGAACACCGGGGAGCTGTTTTTT.

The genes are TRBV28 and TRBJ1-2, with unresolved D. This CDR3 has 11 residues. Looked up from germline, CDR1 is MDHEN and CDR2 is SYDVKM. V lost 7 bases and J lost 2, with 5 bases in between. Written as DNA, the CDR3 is TGTGCCAGCAAACGGAACTATGGCTACACCTTC. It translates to CASKRNYGYTF.

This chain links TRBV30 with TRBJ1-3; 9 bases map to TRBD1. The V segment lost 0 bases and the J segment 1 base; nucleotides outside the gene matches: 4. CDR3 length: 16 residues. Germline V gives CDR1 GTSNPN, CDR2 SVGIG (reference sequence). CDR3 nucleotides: TGTGCCTGGAGTGTAGGGGACAGGGTTTCTGGAAACACCATATATTTT. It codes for CAWSVGDRVSGNTIYF.

The CDR3, as DNA: TGTGCCAGCAGTGCTCTAGGGACAGCCGAACAAGAGACCCAGTACTTC. Residues: CASSALGTAEQETQYF. The rearrangement uses TRBV6-1 and TRBJ2-5, with 7 bases identical to TRBD1. The CDR3 length is 16 residues. Losses at the gene ends were 4 bases for V and 2 bases for J; bases not matched to a gene: 10. CDR1 and CDR2 from the germline V gene are MNHNS and SASEGT.

The CDR3: CAISTSHTTQGNEQFF. The CDR3 DNA reads as TGTGCCATCAGTACGAGCCACACCACTCAGGGGAATGAGCAGTTCTTC. The chain joins TRBV10-3 to TRBJ2-1; possible D gene TRBD1, 6 bases. Trimming pared 5 bases from V and 7 bases from J, leaving 21 bases between. Germline CDR1 reads ENHRY; CDR2 reads SYGVKD. This CDR3 contains 16 residues.

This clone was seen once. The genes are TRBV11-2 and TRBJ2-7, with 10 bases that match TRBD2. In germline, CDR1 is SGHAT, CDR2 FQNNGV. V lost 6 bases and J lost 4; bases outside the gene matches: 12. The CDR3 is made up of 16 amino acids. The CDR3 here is CASSSDTAGGFYEQYF. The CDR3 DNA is TGTGCCAGCAGTTCCGATACAGCGGGAGGGTTTTACGAGCAGTACTTC.

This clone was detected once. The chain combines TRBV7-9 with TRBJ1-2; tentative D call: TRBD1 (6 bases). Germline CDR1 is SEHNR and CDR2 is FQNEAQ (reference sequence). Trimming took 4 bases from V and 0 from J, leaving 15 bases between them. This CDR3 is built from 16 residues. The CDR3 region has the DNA TGTGCCAGCAGCTCGCCACAACAGGGAGCTAACTATGGCTACACCTTC. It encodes CASSSPQQGANYGYTF. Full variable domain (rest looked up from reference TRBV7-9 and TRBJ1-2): DTGVSQNPRHKITKRGQNVTFRCDPISEHNRLYWYRQTLGQGPEFLTYFQNEAQLEKSRLLSDRFSAERPKGSFSTLEIQRTEQGDSAMYLCASSSPQQGANYGYTFGSGTRLTVV.

The CDR3 DNA reads TGTGCCAGCAGGGAGCTGGGGGCGTTTGAAAAACTGTTTTTT. Protein sequence: CASRELGAFEKLFF. V and J are TRBV28 and TRBJ1-4; perhaps TRBD1 as D (6 bases). The CDR3 sequence is 14 residues long. Germline loops: CDR1 MDHEN, CDR2 SYDVKM. V lost 6 bases and J lost 7, with 15 bases in between.

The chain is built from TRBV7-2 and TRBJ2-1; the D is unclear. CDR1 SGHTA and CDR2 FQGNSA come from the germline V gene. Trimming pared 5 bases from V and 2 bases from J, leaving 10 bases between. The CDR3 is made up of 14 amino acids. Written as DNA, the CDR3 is TGTGCCAGCAGCCCCCCTTCTGCCTACAATGAGCAGTTCTTC. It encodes CASSPPSAYNEQFF.